This TCR beta chain appears in the sequencing data of a study of shared clonotypes between healthy human individuals. Produced via immunoSEQ multiplex PCR; TCRdb's table is partial and in-frame only. Of some 580,000 clones in the sample, roughly 98% were seen once. The table lists this clone with a count of one. Its antigen is currently unknown. It was CD45RO-negative cells, positively selected for CCR7, that made up naive CD8 cells, with terminally differentiated effector memory CD45RA+ cells excluded. Study results and caveats: Rarefaction revealed incomplete sorted-subset sequencing despite large depth.

The germline V gene has CDR1 SGHTS and CDR2 YDEGEE. CDR3 length: 12 amino acids. This sequence joins TRBV5-8 and TRBJ2-7; 9 bases line up with TRBD2. Material: naive CD8+ T cells sorted from blood. This clonotype originated in a man in his thirties or forties in good health. CDR3 protein: CADAGGSHEQYF. DNA for the CDR3: TGTGCGGACGCGGGAGGGTCCCACGAGCAGTACTTC.